This T cell receptor beta chain was observed in a study of CXCR3-negative and CXCR3-positive naive CD8 T cells. Overall study findings and caveats: Greater hydrophobicity was found in TRB CDR3s of CXCR3-positive naive cells than of CXCR3-negative naive cells.

The study made its TRB cDNA libraries by 5' RACE, adding UMI labels. Each CDR3 protein gets one entry in TCRdb, which reprocessed the 5' RACE reads and gives no DNA. Its table records more than 80,000 distinct CDR3 sequences. Turning to this clonotype: Antigen specificity is unknown.

The sequence derives from a human donor in good health. Some clones in this sample may be carry-over from other donors' samples. Sequenced: naive CXCR3+ CD8+ T cells from blood. Subset indicated: CD45RO-CCR7+CD27+CD95- naive CD8+ T cells expressing CXCR3 (TNR3+).

CDR3 sequence reads: CASSEAGGQETQYF. The chain combines TRBV2 with TRBJ2-5; TCRdb's D call of TRBD2 is untestable without DNA. The CDR3 runs 14 residues. Looked up from germline, CDR1 is SNHLY and CDR2 is FYNNEI. The full variable domain, its missing parts supplied by reference TRBV2 and TRBJ2-5, is EPEVTQTPSHQVTQMGQEVILRCVPISNHLYFYWYRQILGQKVEFLVSFYNNEISEKSEIFDDQFSVERPDGSNFTLKIRSTKLEDSAMYFCASSEAGGQETQYFGPGTRLLVL.